This T cell receptor beta chain was captured by sequencing in a study of blood T cell repertoires in COVID-19. Authors' methods: It was from reference gene primer amplification that nucleated cell counts were estimated. Generated by immunoSEQ multiplex PCR, the TCRdb table keeps only in-frame clones and is missing some. V and J calls and clone size are as listed in that table; D and trimming were resolved from the DNA. This table has approximately 280,000 clones, 85% appearing once. Germline CDR1 reads SGHRS; CDR2 reads YFSETQ. The length of the CDR3 is 18 residues. Trimming at V came to 4 bases and at J to 4 bases, leaving 15 bases not matched to a gene.

The sequence was obtained from a man aged 50 to 60 with active or convalescent COVID-19. The gene calls are TRBV5-1 and TRBJ2-1; 9 nucleotides line up with TRBD1. The sample was peripheral blood. The CDR3: CASSRRGQGFQGYNEQFF. In nucleotides, the CDR3 is TGCGCCAGCAGCCGTCGGGGACAGGGATTTCAGGGATACAATGAGCAGTTCTTC.